This T cell receptor beta chain was captured in a study of glioma-infiltrating T cells. This clonotype was seen repeatedly, ten times or more. Antigen specificity is unknown. Whole-study findings and limits: Non-neoplastic patients had below-expected tissue-blood divergence, while all gliomas exceeded expectation. Only very few CDR3 sequences appeared in both tissue and blood.

Using RNA template, CDR3s of TCR alpha and beta were amplified with iRepertoire arm-PCR. For one-step reverse transcription and amplification, about 90-400 ng of tissue mRNA or PBMC total RNA was used. TCRdb redid the calling of the multiplex PCR reads with MiXCR, one entry per CDR3 protein. The sample carries around 6,200 distinct CDR3 sequences, 25% to 35% recorded once. Germline-derived CDR1 and CDR2 are LGHNT and FRNRAP. V lost 1 base to trimming and J lost 6 bases, with 7 bases between them. This CDR3 is built from 13 residues. The chain couples TRBV12-5 to TRBJ1-5; D not resolved. The TCR was taken from a human donor with low-grade glioma or glioblastoma, undergoing nonglioma brain surgery, or in good health (not recorded which). Sequenced sample: glioma tissue, nonneoplastic brain tissue, or PBMCs (not recorded which). The CDR3 bases are TGTGCTAGTGGTTTGGAGGATGGTCAGCCCCAGCATTTT. It is translated as CASGLEDGQPQHF.